This T cell receptor (beta chain) stems from a study of Ad26.COV2.S vaccination and SARS-CoV-2 variants. General study findings and limits: Breadth and depth estimates from TCRs may understate total T cell responses.

CDR1 and CDR2 (germline): SGHRS, YFSETQ. Trimming pared 0 bases from V and 0 bases from J, leaving 7 bases between. The CDR3 is 14 residues long. Method: immunoSEQ multiplex PCR; TCRdb's copy keeps in-frame clones and lacks some. The table lists around 100,000 clones, more than 65% of them singletons. To note about this clone: Its antigen is unknown.

The source material was peripheral blood, sampled after recovery from COVID-19. The chain is built from TRBV5-1 and TRBJ2-7; TRBD2 is a possible D gene (6 bases). This clonotype originated in a human donor who had recovered from COVID-19. The CDR3 coding sequence is TGCGCCAGCAGCTTGGCCGGGGGCTCCTACGAGCAGTACTTC. Amino acids: CASSLAGGSYEQYF.